Below are 27 T cell receptor beta chains sequenced from a single sample in a study of OX40 agonist ivuxolimab in advanced cancers. The data were produced by immunoSEQ multiplex PCR, yet TCRdb's version contains in-frame clones alone and is incomplete. Of about 46,000 clones in the sample, around 90% were seen once. The sequencing used CD4+ or CD8+ T cells sorted from blood, collected in a trial of the OX40 agonist ivuxolimab. These receptors originate from an adult with an advanced solid tumor such as melanoma, head and neck, liver or kidney cancer.

The J gene is TRBJ1-3, the V gene TRBV7-9, with 9 positions matching TRBD1. Germline V gives CDR1 SEHNR, CDR2 FQNEAQ (reference sequence). The CDR3 covers 15 residues. V trimming: 1 base; J trimming: 2 bases; junction bases outside the gene matches: 0. CDR3 DNA sequence: TGTGCCAGCAGCTTAGGACAGGGGGCTGGAAACACCATATATTTT. Protein sequence: CASSLGQGAGNTIYF.

In DNA form, the CDR3 reads TGTGCCAGCAAACCTATAGCGGGAAACCCACACAATGAGCAGTTCTTC. Translating gives CASKPIAGNPHNEQFF. The rearrangement joins TRBV27 to TRBJ2-1; 8 bases are a match to TRBD2. With 7 bases clipped from V and 5 bases from J, the junction kept 13 bases outside the gene matches. This CDR3 comprises 16 residues. Germline V gene lookup returns CDR1 MNHEY and CDR2 SMNVEV (reference sequence).

This clone was detected a few times. The chain uses TRBV4-1 and TRBJ1-6; D gene uncertain. The CDR3 extends over 15 amino acids. Germline V lookup: CDR1 MGHRA, CDR2 YSYEKL. V was clipped by 1 base and J by 3 bases, with 7 bases between them. The CDR3 DNA reads TGCGCCAGCAGCCAAGGGGCGCACTATAATTCACCCCTCCACTTT. Amino acids: CASSQGAHYNSPLHF.

This clone has just one count. This chain uses TRBV6-6 with TRBJ2-1, with 7 nucleotides matching TRBD1. Unmatched junction bases numbered 4, after V lost 0 bases and J lost 2 bases. Germline CDR1 is MNHNY and CDR2 is SVGAGI (reference sequence). The CDR3 runs 16 residues. DNA for the CDR3: TGTGCCAGCAGTTACTCTACCGGGACAGCCTACAATGAGCAGTTCTTC. The encoded protein is CASSYSTGTAYNEQFF.

V and J are TRBV4-2 and TRBJ2-1, with TRBD2 as a possible D gene (7 bases). V lost 2 bases to trimming and J lost 5 bases, with 19 bases between them. The CDR3 totals 17 residues. Per the germline V gene, CDR1 is LGHNA and CDR2 is YNFKEQ. CDR3 nucleotides: TGTGCCAGCAGCCAATGGGTTGGGGAGGGGGGAAACAATGAGCAGTTCTTC. Protein product: CASSQWVGEGGNNEQFF.

This chain links TRBV9 with TRBJ1-1; 8 nucleotides agree with TRBD1. The trim removed 0 bases at V and 11 bases at J, leaving 12 bases unmatched. The CDR3 loop spans 15 amino acids. Germline CDR1 reads SGDLS; CDR2 reads YYNGEE. CDR3 sequence: CASSVEGQGPKGAFF. In nucleotides, the CDR3 is TGTGCCAGCAGCGTAGAAGGACAGGGCCCCAAGGGGGCTTTCTTT.

The chain has TRBV25-1 and TRBJ1-4; D call uncertain. V was cut by 2 bases and J by 3 bases, with 13 bases left in between. Per the germline V gene, CDR1 is MGHDK and CDR2 is SYGVNS. This CDR3 has 16 amino acids. The CDR3 nucleotides are TGTGCCAGCAGTGAACCCCGGGGAGGCCCTAATGAAAAACTGTTTTTT. It yields the protein CASSEPRGGPNEKLFF.

The V call is TRBV13, the J call TRBJ2-2; D assignment may be TRBD1 or TRBD2 (5 bases each). Germline values: CDR1 PRHDT, CDR2 FYEKMQ (reference sequence). The CDR3 is 14 amino acids. The V and J ends lost 8 bases and 0 bases respectively, with 10 bases between them. This chain's CDR3 is CASSGQTNTGELFF. CDR3 bases: TGTGCCAGCTCGGGGCAGACGAACACCGGGGAGCTGTTTTTT.

The count of this clone is one. The gene calls are TRBV9 and TRBJ2-7; D tentatively reads TRBD1 or TRBD2 (5 bases each). Germline values: CDR1 SGDLS, CDR2 YYNGEE. This CDR3 has 15 residues. The V end was cut by 4 bases, the J end by 2 bases, with 16 bases between. The CDR3 nucleotides are TGTGCCAGCAGCCCTATCGGGACGGGGACCTACGAGCAGTACTTC. This codes for CASSPIGTGTYEQYF.

The chain uses TRBV5-1 and TRBJ1-2, with D unclear. Trimming left V 0 bases short and J 1 base short, with 16 bases between. The CDR3 has 17 residues. The germline CDR1 and CDR2 sequences are SGHRS and YFSETQ. CDR3 sequence reads: CASSLVRNSGFNYGYTF. DNA for the CDR3: TGCGCCAGCAGCTTGGTTCGTAACTCGGGCTTTAACTATGGCTACACCTTC.

CDR3 in amino acids: CASSTGLQEQFF. The CDR3 DNA reads as TGTGCCAGCAGCACGGGACTACAGGAGCAGTTCTTC. The genes are TRBV7-9 and TRBJ2-1, with 7 bases identical to TRBD2. Germline V gene data show CDR1 as SEHNR and CDR2 as FQNEAQ (reference sequence). The V gene end was trimmed by 5 bases and the J gene end by 10 bases; junction bases not matched to a gene: 5. There are 12 residues in the CDR3.

The rearrangement uses TRBV29-1 and TRBJ1-1, with 7 nucleotides matching TRBD1. In germline, CDR1 is SQVTM, CDR2 ANQGSEA. Trimming cost V 7 bases and J 4 bases; bases outside gene matches: 12. The CDR3 is 14 amino acids. CDR3: CSASQGRIGTEAFF. In DNA, the CDR3 is TGCAGCGCTTCACAGGGGAGGATTGGCACTGAAGCTTTCTTT.

The DNA of the CDR3 is TGTGCCAGCAGCCCGCCGGAGCGAGCAAGCTCCTACAATGAGCAGTTCTTC. Amino acids: CASSPPERASSYNEQFF. V gene TRBV13 combines with J gene TRBJ2-1; unclear D gene. There are 17 residues in the CDR3. Trimming took 5 bases from V and 0 from J, leaving 17 bases between them. The germline V gene encodes CDR1 PRHDT and CDR2 FYEKMQ (reference sequence).

This chain connects TRBV5-8 to TRBJ2-1; 7 bases are shared with TRBD2. V shed 4 bases, J shed 3 bases, and the junction held 7 bases outside the gene matches. Germline CDR1 is SGHTS and CDR2 is YDEGEE. The CDR3 is 15 residues long. This chain's CDR3 is CASSLREGYYNEQFF. CDR3 nucleotide sequence: TGTGCCAGCAGCCTAAGGGAGGGATACTACAATGAGCAGTTCTTC.

V is TRBV27 and J is TRBJ2-1; unclear D gene. Trimming removed 6 bases from V and 6 bases from J, with 9 bases in between. The germline gives CDR1 MNHEY, CDR2 SMNVEV (reference sequence). The CDR3 spans 12 residues. CDR3 protein: CASSVLGNEQFF. The CDR3 DNA is TGTGCCAGCAGCGTGTTAGGCAATGAGCAGTTCTTC.

The chain is built from TRBV7-3 and TRBJ2-7, with 7 bases identical to TRBD2. CDR3 size: 14 residues. Germline CDR1 SGHTA, CDR2 FQGTGA. V gave up 5 bases and J gave up 0 bases; unmatched junction bases: 4. The CDR3 reads CASSPGGSSYEQYF. DNA of the CDR3: TGTGCCAGCAGCCCGGGGGGTAGCTCCTACGAGCAGTACTTC.

V and J are TRBV4-1 and TRBJ1-1; a weak D match, TRBD1 (5 bases). This CDR3 region has 12 residues. V was pared by 3 bases and J by 6 bases, with 8 bases between. Germline V lookup: CDR1 MGHRA, CDR2 YSYEKL. CDR3 sequence (DNA): TGCGCCAGCAGCCACGGGACGGCTGAAGCTTTCTTT. Amino acids: CASSHGTAEAFF.

This chain's CDR3 is CASSRETNEQFF. CDR3 nucleotide sequence: TGTGCCAGCAGCCGAGAGACCAATGAGCAGTTCTTC. V and J are TRBV16 and TRBJ2-1; D not certain. CDR3 length: 12 amino acids. The ends were cut back, 4 bases at V and 6 bases at J, with 7 bases in the middle. From germline, CDR1 is KGHSY and CDR2 FQNENV.

This chain connects TRBV7-9 to TRBJ2-7, with 8 bases that match TRBD1. The CDR3 totals 14 residues. CDR1 and CDR2 from the germline V gene are SEHNR and FQNEAQ (reference sequence). The V segment lost 6 bases and the J segment 2 bases; nucleotides outside the gene matches: 6. The DNA of the CDR3 is TGTGCCAGCAGACGGGACAGGAGTCCCTACGAGCAGTACTTC. Protein: CASRRDRSPYEQYF.

The chain is built from TRBV28 and TRBJ2-7; D is unresolved. Trimming cost V 6 bases and J 3 bases, with 6 bases left between them. Germline loops: CDR1 MDHEN, CDR2 SYDVKM. This CDR3 comprises 11 residues. The CDR3 region is CASSMNYEQYF. The CDR3 nucleotides read TGTGCCAGCAGCATGAACTACGAGCAGTACTTC.

This sequence joins TRBV2 and TRBJ1-1; D might be TRBD1 (5 bases). This CDR3 contains 11 residues. From germline, CDR1 is SNHLY and CDR2 FYNNEI. Trimming stripped 11 bases from V and 6 bases from J, with 13 bases between. In DNA form, the CDR3 reads TGTGCCTTCATGCGGGGGGCTGAAGCTTTCTTT. The encoded protein is CAFMRGAEAFF.

In this sample, this clone turned up a few times. This chain joins TRBV7-9 and TRBJ2-1; no firm D call. This CDR3 has 10 amino acids. Germline CDR1 and CDR2: SEHNR and FQNEAQ (reference sequence). V was clipped by 1 base and J by 9 bases, with 1 base between them. CDR3 coding DNA: TGTGCCAGCAGCTTAGGTGAGCAGTTCTTC. Its translation is CASSLGEQFF.

The chain couples TRBV6-5 to TRBJ1-1; 9 bases fit TRBD1. V dropped 7 bases and J dropped 4; count of bases not matched to a gene: 4. This CDR3 contains 13 residues. The germline gives CDR1 MNHEY, CDR2 SVGAGI. This CDR3 is CASKQGAGTEAFF. DNA for the CDR3: TGTGCCAGCAAACAGGGGGCGGGCACTGAAGCTTTCTTT.

The chain has TRBV15 and TRBJ1-1; the D gene is possibly TRBD1 (6 bases). V lost 3 bases and J 5 bases, leaving 16 bases between the germline ends. CDR3 size: 15 residues. From germline, CDR1 is LNHNV and CDR2 YYDKDF (reference sequence). The DNA for the CDR3 is TGTGCCACCAGCAGTCCGGAACAGGGTGGAACTGAAGCTTTCTTT. It encodes CATSSPEQGGTEAFF.

The chain carries TRBV19 and TRBJ2-1; TRBD2 matches 7 bases. The length of the CDR3 is 15 residues. Germline-derived CDR1 and CDR2 are LNHDA and SQIVND (reference sequence). Trimming removed 5 bases from V and 8 bases from J; junction bases left unmatched: 12. The CDR3 spells CASSPQRDRKDEQFF. CDR3 nucleotides: TGTGCCAGTAGTCCTCAGCGGGATAGGAAGGATGAGCAGTTCTTC. Supplemented by reference TRBV19 and TRBJ2-1, the full variable domain reads DGGITQSPKYLFRKEGQNVTLSCEQNLNHDAMYWYRQDPGQGLRLIYYSQIVNDFQKGDIAEGYSVSREKKESFPLTVTSAQKNPTAFYLCASSPQRDRKDEQFFGPGTRLTVL.

CDR3 protein: CASSSRTGTAEAFF. The CDR3 DNA follows: TGTGCCAGTAGTAGCAGAACAGGGACAGCTGAAGCTTTCTTT. The chain recombines TRBV19 with TRBJ1-1; 7 bases align to TRBD1. V trimming: 4 bases; J trimming: 6 bases; junction bases outside the gene matches: 8. This CDR3 has 14 amino acids. Germline CDR1 LNHDA, CDR2 SQIVND (reference sequence).

The gene calls are TRBV6-1 and TRBJ1-1, with D perhaps TRBD1 (5 bases). The germline V and J ends were trimmed by 2 bases and 8 bases, with 9 bases remaining between them. The CDR3 runs to 12 residues. CDR1 and CDR2 from the germline V gene are MNHNS and SASEGT. The CDR3, as DNA: TGTGCCAGCAGTGAATCTTGGACAGAAGCTTTCTTT. This encodes CASSESWTEAFF.